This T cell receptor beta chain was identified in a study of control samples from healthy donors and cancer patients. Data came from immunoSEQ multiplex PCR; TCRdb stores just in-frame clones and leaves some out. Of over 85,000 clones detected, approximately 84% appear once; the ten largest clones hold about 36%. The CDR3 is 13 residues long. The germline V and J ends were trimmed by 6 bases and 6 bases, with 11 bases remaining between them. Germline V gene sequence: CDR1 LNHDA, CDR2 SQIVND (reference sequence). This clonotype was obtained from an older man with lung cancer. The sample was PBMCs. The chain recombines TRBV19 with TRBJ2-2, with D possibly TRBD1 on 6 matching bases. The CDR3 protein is CASSKQGAGELFF. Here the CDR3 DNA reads TGTGCCAGTAGCAAACAGGGCGCCGGGGAGCTGTTTTTT.